These T cell receptor beta chains were read from a single sample in a study of blood T cell repertoires in COVID-19. Only in-frame clones appear in the TCRdb table, and some are missing; sequencing was by immunoSEQ multiplex PCR. The sample has about 190,000 clones; 75% to 90% are singletons. The specimen sequenced was peripheral blood. Receptors were obtained from a man between 65 and 80 years old with active or convalescent COVID-19. Each CDR3 is given with its conserved first and last residue. A D gene is named only where the DNA matches it firmly. Size values are once, few and many counts, or a class for expanded clones, and some rows have none.

D	V	size	CDR3
NA	TRBV24-1	NA	CASQDSSSYNEQFF
TRBD1	TRBV2	NA	CASKRQGALGEKLFF
NA	TRBV7-2	NA	CASSWQRGRGTDTQYF
TRBD1	TRBV15	NA	CATSTLGQGRSPLHF
TRBD2	TRBV7-8	NA	CASSLTSGAQETQYF
NA	TRBV2	NA	CASTPRISNQPQHF
NA	TRBV28	NA	CASSSQGISYTF
TRBD1	TRBV28	NA	CASSLGGTGGTGYTF
TRBD2	TRBV10-1	once	CASSEASGRSEQFF
TRBD1	TRBV3-1/TRBV3-2	NA	CAISTPGGTEAFF
TRBD2	TRBV3-1/TRBV3-2	NA	CASSPVIGGLAIEQYF
TRBD2	TRBV19	NA	CASSVLAGRGETQYF
NA	TRBV27	NA	CASSFAGKEYEQYF
NA	TRBV5-1	NA	CASSLGGLSYNEQFF
TRBD2	TRBV18	NA	CASSPSGRAHIQYF
TRBD1	TRBV18	NA	CASSPLGQGNVNTEAFF
NA	TRBV7-8	NA	CASSPPSSQRYNEQFF
TRBD2	TRBV5-1	NA	CASSFRLAGDNEQFF
TRBD1	TRBV9	NA	CASSKQGTNEKLFF
NA	TRBV7-9	NA	CASSSLTEEQYF
NA	TRBV30	NA	CAWKSLGFDNSPLHF
TRBD1	TRBV28	NA	CASSLGPGGSVGTQYF
NA	TRBV5-1	NA	CASRLQETQYF
NA	TRBV14	NA	CASSPWAGASNTEAFF
NA	TRBV11-2	NA	CASSLAHSKNIQYF
NA	TRBV14	NA	CASSQIGSSGNTIYF
NA	TRBV5-4	NA	CASSLASVDTQYF